A selection of T cell receptor beta chains follows, all from one sample in a study of beta chain features in type 1 diabetes. Only in-frame clones appear in the TCRdb table, and some are missing; sequencing was by immunoSEQ multiplex PCR. This sample has hundreds of thousands of clones, with about 12% found just once. Specimen: naive CD4+ T cells from blood. These receptors all stem from a man aged 18-30 years in good health. Both conserved end residues are part of each CDR3. Each record gives: V gene, J gene, D gene, CDR3 protein. A D gene is named only where the DNA matches it firmly.

v_call: TRBV7-3; j_call: TRBJ2-3; d_call: -; cdr3_aa: CASSLIDRHSGTQYF
v_call: TRBV28; j_call: TRBJ2-7; d_call: -; cdr3_aa: CASSLSGYEQYF
v_call: TRBV4-2; j_call: TRBJ2-5; d_call: -; cdr3_aa: CASSQSRRIEETQYF
v_call: TRBV7-9; j_call: TRBJ2-5; d_call: TRBD2; cdr3_aa: CASSLVDSRGQETQYF
v_call: TRBV7-3; j_call: TRBJ2-7; d_call: TRBD2; cdr3_aa: CASSLQGTSGGSSYEQYF
v_call: TRBV7-7; j_call: TRBJ2-2; d_call: -; cdr3_aa: CASSPTNTGELFF
v_call: TRBV5-6; j_call: TRBJ2-7; d_call: -; cdr3_aa: CASSWGESYEQYF
v_call: TRBV5-1; j_call: TRBJ2-1; d_call: -; cdr3_aa: CASSLRLAGNEQFF
v_call: TRBV6-5; j_call: TRBJ1-6; d_call: TRBD1; cdr3_aa: CASSRGTVANSPLHF
v_call: TRBV7-9; j_call: TRBJ2-7; d_call: -; cdr3_aa: CASSPGAGTPHYCNF
v_call: TRBV5-1; j_call: TRBJ2-2; d_call: -; cdr3_aa: CASSFLGSTKNTGELFF
v_call: TRBV7-2; j_call: TRBJ2-7; d_call: -; cdr3_aa: CASSLVGGGSYEQYF